The 16 T cell receptor beta chains presented below share a single source sample, sequenced in a study of control samples from healthy donors and cancer patients (dated by TCRdb to between 2020 and 2021). Libraries were built with the immunoSEQ multiplex PCR assay. Not all clones reach the TCRdb copy of this immuneACCESS table, which keeps in-frame sequences only. Checked studies attribute under half of the gap to unresolved V genes and leave the rest unexplained. For this sample the table gives around 180,000 clones, of which around 88% were detected only once. The ten largest clones add up to approximately 4.9% of the sample. The source material was blood. The receptors derive from a woman aged 25-40 years in good health.

This chain links TRBV7-9 with TRBJ2-2; D is uncertain. CDR3 length: 11 amino acids. Trimming cost V 2 bases and J 6 bases, with 1 base left between them. CDR1 is SEHNR and CDR2 is FQNEAQ in the germline V gene (reference sequence). In DNA, the CDR3 is TGTGCCAGCAGCTTACCCGGGGAGCTGTTTTTT. Amino acid sequence: CASSLPGELFF.

The J gene is TRBJ1-4, the V gene TRBV4-1; D uncertain. The CDR3 is 14 amino acids. The germline V gene encodes CDR1 MGHRA and CDR2 YSYEKL. With 4 bases removed from V and 4 bases from J, the gap between germline ends came to 10 bases. CDR3 in amino acids: CASSRTASNEKLFF. CDR3 nucleotides: TGCGCCAGCAGCCGGACGGCGAGTAATGAAAAACTGTTTTTT.

This sequence joins TRBV27 and TRBJ1-2; D may be TRBD1 (5 bases). The CDR3 covers 13 residues. V lost 5 bases and J 11 bases, leaving 18 bases between the germline ends. Germline-derived CDR1 and CDR2 are MNHEY and SMNVEV (reference sequence). CDR3 in amino acids: CASSITGALSYTF. The CDR3 region has the DNA TGTGCCAGCAGTATCACCGGGGCCCTAAGTTACACCTTC.

The CDR3 spells CASSEPTTTGGRSYTF. The CDR3, as DNA: TGTGCCAGCAGTGAACCGACTACGACAGGGGGAAGGAGCTACACCTTC. The rearrangement links TRBV6-1 to TRBJ1-2, with 9 bases matching TRBD1. The CDR3 length is 16 residues. The junction had 13 bases not matched to a gene; V was cut back by 2 bases and J by 9 bases. Germline lookup yields CDR1 MNHNS and CDR2 SASEGT.

The chain uses TRBV6-5 and TRBJ2-7; a weak D match, TRBD1 (6 bases). The CDR3 is made up of 13 amino acids. CDR1 and CDR2 from the germline V gene are MNHEY and SVGAGI. V was shortened by 11 bases and J by 0 bases, with 14 bases between the two germline ends. CDR3 in DNA: TGTGCCGCGGACAGTGGGCCCTCCTACGAGCAGTACGTC. It specifies CAADSGPSYEQYV.

The chain has TRBV5-1 and TRBJ2-7, with 8 bases fitting TRBD1. Germline lookup yields CDR1 SGHRS and CDR2 YFSETQ. The V and J ends lost 0 bases and 5 bases, in that order; junction bases with no gene match: 7. The CDR3 is made up of 15 amino acids. In DNA, the CDR3 is TGCGCCAGCAGCTTGGCCGGGACAGGTATACACGAGCAGTACTTC. It specifies CASSLAGTGIHEQYF.

The V call is TRBV6-5, the J call TRBJ1-2, with 11 bases matching TRBD1. There are 16 residues in the CDR3. The germline gives CDR1 MNHEY, CDR2 SVGAGI. The V gene end was trimmed by 2 bases and the J gene end by 8 bases; junction bases not matched to a gene: 10. This chain's CDR3 is CASSYGTGGRGNGYTF. CDR3 in DNA: TGTGCCAGCAGTTACGGGACAGGGGGTCGTGGGAACGGCTACACCTTC.

The sample holds a few counts of this clone. The chain uses TRBV29-1 and TRBJ2-3, with D perhaps matching TRBD1 or TRBD2 (5 bases each). From germline, CDR1 is SQVTM and CDR2 ANQGSEA. V lost 4 bases and J lost 8, with 10 bases in between. This CDR3 is 11 amino acids long. The CDR3 DNA is TGCAGCGTTGTCAGTGGGGGTACGCAGTATTTT. It is translated as CSVVSGGTQYF.

This clone was detected once. The V and J genes are TRBV5-4 and TRBJ2-2, with a weak D call TRBD1 (6 bases). V lost 0 bases and J 5 bases, leaving 8 bases between the germline ends. Germline V lookup: CDR1 SGHNT, CDR2 YYREEE (reference sequence). The CDR3 loop spans 14 amino acids. Here the CDR3 DNA reads TGTGCCAGCAGCTTGGGAGGGGGTACCGGGGAGCTGTTTTTT. Its protein is CASSLGGGTGELFF.

The rearrangement joins TRBV27 to TRBJ2-6; D gene unclear. CDR3 size: 16 residues. Germline CDR1 reads MNHEY; CDR2 reads SMNVEV (reference sequence). V was cut by 5 bases and J by 0 bases, with 11 bases left in between. The CDR3 spells CASSRNGFSGANVLTF. The CDR3 DNA sequence: TGTGCCAGCAGTCGGAACGGGTTCTCTGGGGCCAACGTCCTGACTTTC.

V is TRBV6-2 or TRBV6-3 and J is TRBJ1-1; D gene ambiguous. The CDR3 runs 15 residues. V was trimmed by 0 bases and J by 4 bases, leaving 12 bases between them. From germline, CDR1 is MNHEY and CDR2 SVGEGT. DNA of the CDR3: TGTGCCAGCAGTTACTCAAATAAAGGAATCACTGAAGCTTTCTTT. Its translation: CASSYSNKGITEAFF.

The genes are TRBV7-8 and TRBJ2-1, with D hard to call. V was trimmed by 5 bases and J by 6 bases, leaving 5 bases between them. This CDR3 has 11 residues. Germline CDR1 and CDR2: SGHVS and FQNEAQ. The CDR3 loop is CASSLSNEQFF. The CDR3 DNA reads as TGTGCCAGCAGCCTTAGCAATGAGCAGTTCTTC.

The gene calls are TRBV12-3 or TRBV12-4 and TRBJ2-5; TRBD2 matches 7 bases. The ends lost 6 bases at V and 5 bases at J; junction bases unmatched: 6. This CDR3 has 13 residues. Here the CDR3 DNA reads TGTGCCAGCAGCCCCGGGGGGTGGGAGACCCAGTACTTC. This sequence encodes CASSPGGWETQYF.

The chain links TRBV5-8 to TRBJ1-5, with 8 bases lining up with TRBD1. The CDR3 runs 17 residues. V was pared by 0 bases and J by 1 base, with 6 bases of the junction left unmatched. The germline gives CDR1 SGHTS, CDR2 YDEGEE. The CDR3 DNA reads as TGTGCCAGCAGCTTGGCCTTGACAGGGGAAAGCAATCAGCCCCAGCATTTT. Its protein is CASSLALTGESNQPQHF.

The chain recombines TRBV10-3 with TRBJ2-2; 7 bases are shared with TRBD1. Trimming cost V 4 bases and J 2 bases; bases outside gene matches: 4. The CDR3 extends over 15 amino acids. Per germline, CDR1 ENHRY and CDR2 SYGVKD. CDR3 residues: CAISGGQYNTGELFF. For the CDR3, the DNA is TGTGCCATCAGTGGGGGACAGTACAACACCGGGGAGCTGTTTTTT.

This clone was picked up one time. The CDR3 reads CASSFEYGYTF. The CDR3 nucleotides are TGTGCCAGCAGCTTCGAGTATGGCTACACCTTC. This chain uses TRBV28 with TRBJ1-2; D ambiguous. This CDR3 comprises 11 residues. Germline V lookup: CDR1 MDHEN, CDR2 SYDVKM. V was shortened by 6 bases and J by 5 bases, with 7 bases between the two germline ends.